This TCR beta chain originates from a study of sequential checkpoint blockade in melanoma (dated by TCRdb to about 2019). In terms of the full investigation: Patients were randomized 1:1 to first-line nivolumab followed by ipilimumab (arm A) or ipilimumab followed by nivolumab (arm B). Maintenance nivolumab came after both trial sequences. DNA from 91 pretreatment melanoma tumor samples underwent TCRbeta immunosequencing. Matched tumor biopsies were taken from 20 to 25 patients before treatment and at week 13, after single-agent nivolumab (arm A) or ipilimumab (arm B). The same lesion was the source of roughly 81% of the matched pre- and post-treatment tumor biopsy pairs. Results and caveats for the whole study, not just this receptor: Tumor T-cell fraction and clonality were correlated with PD-L1 staining and CD8+ T-cell counts, but not with mutational load. Within-arm analyses of tumor T-cell fraction were limited by small sample sizes and reduced statistical power. Clinical benefit was about 30 times more likely to be achieved by patients whose tumor T-cell fraction and clonality increased by week 13. Among patients in arm A, the nivolumab-first arm, pretreatment tumor TIL clonality was associated with response (P = .04). The response-prediction model combining TCR metrics and mutation burden needs validation in larger, independent patient cohorts.

The immunoSEQ Assay was used to immunosequence TCRbeta CDR3 regions from genomic DNA. Before high-throughput sequencing, the genomic DNA was amplified using bias-controlled multiplex PCR. Turning to the authors' computational methods: To quantify the absolute abundance of each unique TCRbeta CDR3 region, the sequences were collapsed and filtered. Clonality, defined as 1 minus Pielou's evenness, was calculated using only productive rearrangements. To compute tumor T-cell fraction, TCRbeta template counts were normalized to usable DNA, with usable DNA estimated from several housekeeping genes. Clones with significantly greater frequencies in on-treatment versus baseline samples were identified using a previously published method. The table was pulled from immuneACCESS by TCRdb, which kept in-frame rearrangements only. Such tables lose some clones; where checked, under half of the loss comes from unresolved V genes, and the rest has no known cause. The V and J calls and clone size were taken over from that table, and D and trimming were inferred from the DNA. This sample comprises about 3,700 clones, under 20% of them detected only once. The ten biggest clones cover 20% to 25% of the sample.

The sample holds many counts of this clone. Its specific antigen is unknown. No per-base quality is available; no much larger clone lies one base away. Here V drops 5 bases and J drops 4 bases, and the junction holds 4 bases not matched to any gene. The CDR3 sequence holds 14 residues, the cysteine and phenylalanine included. The retained sequence is limited to the CDR3, 42 bases, with the frame set at the first base. Looking up the germline V gene yields CDR1 SGHNT and CDR2 YENEEA. This specimen's treatment or condition label, per the study, means: randomized to nivolumab then ipilimumab (arm A) or the reverse (arm B). No trial patient had received prior DNA-damaging chemotherapy. The samples were obtained from melanoma patients enrolled in CheckMate 064, an open-label, randomized phase II trial testing sequential checkpoint blockade. Genomic DNA from formalin-fixed paraffin-embedded (FFPE) tissue samples was used for tumor TCR sequencing.

The sequencing used tumor tissue (inferred from file names), collected from a patient given nivolumab and ipilimumab in sequence. The receptor comes from a human patient with melanoma. Some clones in this sample may be carry-over from other donors' samples. The chain is made from TRBV11-3 and TRBJ2-2, and 7 junction bases match TRBD2. The CDR3 region has the sequence CASSPWGGTGELFF. At the DNA level, the sequence is TGTGCCAGCAGCCCCTGGGGGGGCACCGGGGAGCTGTTTTTT.